This is a list of T cell receptor beta chains from one sample in a study of breast tumors, draining lymph nodes, adjacent tissues. TCRdb reprocessed the multiplex PCR reads with MiXCR, giving one entry per CDR3 protein. Among under 300,000 distinct CDR3 sequences listed, 30% to 35% were seen once. The sample was axillary lymph node tissue. The receptors stem from a female donor with breast cancer. Some clones in this sample may be carry-over from other donors' samples. The CDR3 runs from the conserved cysteine through the conserved F or W. A D gene is named only where the DNA matches it firmly. Clone size is shown for a subset of rows, as once, few, many or a class of expanded clone.

CDR3 length	J gene	D gene	clone size	V gene	CDR3 protein	CDR3 DNA
13	TRBJ2-7	-	many	TRBV9	CASSVQGGYEQYF	TGTGCCAGCAGCGTACAGGGGGGTTACGAGCAGTACTTC
15	TRBJ2-1	TRBD2	-	TRBV7-7	CARDQVAGAYNEQFF	TGTGCTAGAGATCAGGTAGCGGGGGCATACAATGAGCAGTTCTTC
15	TRBJ1-2	-	many	TRBV14	CASSQEGNRLYGYTF	TGTGCCAGCAGCCAAGAGGGAAACCGCCTCTATGGCTACACCTTC
16	TRBJ2-7	TRBD1	-	TRBV7-2	CASSSLRDSPPYEQYF	TGCGCCAGCAGCTCCCTCCGGGACAGTCCCCCCTACGAGCAGTACTTC
15	TRBJ1-2	TRBD1	many	TRBV6-1	CASSPQGGADYGYTF	TGTGCCAGCAGTCCCCAGGGGGGCGCAGACTATGGCTACACCTTC
14	TRBJ2-1	TRBD2	many	TRBV11-2	CACRMAGGHNEQFF	TGTGCCTGTCGAATGGCGGGGGGCCACAATGAGCAGTTCTTC
16	TRBJ2-2	TRBD2	many	TRBV7-2	CASSLRASGGAGELFF	TGTGCCAGCAGCTTACGGGCTAGCGGGGGGGCCGGGGAGCTGTTTTTT
12	TRBJ2-7	-	many	TRBV2	CASTPLGYEQYF	TGTGCCAGCACCCCCTTGGGATACGAGCAGTACTTC
13	TRBJ1-2	TRBD1	-	TRBV29-1	CSARTGTDYGYTF	TGCAGCGCAAGGACAGGGACCGACTATGGCTACACCTTC
15	TRBJ2-7	TRBD2	many	TRBV7-8	CASSPREGTTYEQYF	TGTGCCAGCAGCCCGAGAGAAGGGACTACCTACGAGCAGTACTTC
13	TRBJ2-5	-	-	TRBV10-3	CATGEGPQETQYF	TGTGCCACCGGTGAGGGCCCCCAAGAGACCCAGTACTTC
15	TRBJ2-1	TRBD1	-	TRBV3-1	CASSQGRGPYNEQFF	TGTGCCAGCAGCCAAGGAAGGGGGCCCTACAATGAGCAGTTCTTC
18	TRBJ2-5	TRBD1	-	TRBV5-1	CASSLDGTGSPPAETQYF	TGCGCCAGCAGCTTGGACGGGACAGGGTCCCCCCCCGCGGAGACCCAGTACTTC
13	TRBJ2-3	-	once	TRBV6-5	CASREAGLDTQYF	TGTGCCAGCAGGGAAGCAGGGTTGGATACGCAGTATTTT
16	TRBJ1-2	-	many	TRBV7-9	CASSLVPGEINYGYTF	TGTGCCAGCAGCTTAGTCCCGGGGGAGATTAACTATGGCTACACCTTC
13	TRBJ2-7	-	many	TRBV7-9	CASSLESANEQYF	TGTGCCAGCAGCTTAGAATCCGCAAACGAGCAGTACTTC
15	TRBJ1-5	-	many	TRBV7-2	CASSPGTPWDQPQHF	TGTGCCAGCAGCCCCGGGACTCCGTGGGACCAGCCCCAGCATTTT
14	TRBJ1-2	-	few	TRBV10-1	CASSESQANYGYTF	TGCGCCAGCAGTGAGTCGCAAGCCAACTATGGCTACACCTTC
17	TRBJ1-2	-	many	TRBV10-3	CAISESNFGQALYGYTF	TGTGCCATCAGTGAGTCGAATTTTGGGCAGGCCCTCTATGGCTACACCTTC
15	TRBJ1-6	-	-	TRBV9	CASSVDGGNNSPLHF	TGTGCCAGCAGCGTAGATGGGGGGAATAATTCACCCCTCCACTTT
11	TRBJ1-3	-	-	TRBV10-3	CAISEGSTICF	TGTGCCATCTCGGAAGGAAGCACCATATGTTTT
15	TRBJ2-2	-	many	TRBV6-4	CASSDQQINTGELFF	TGTGCCAGCAGTGACCAACAGATTAACACCGGGGAGCTGTTTTTT
18	TRBJ2-2	TRBD2	many	TRBV7-6	CASSSGTSGSSRTGELFF	TGTGCCAGCAGCTCCGGGACTAGCGGGAGTTCGCGCACCGGGGAGCTGTTTTTT
16	TRBJ2-7	TRBD1	many	TRBV19	CASSISSAGTGGEQYF	TGTGCCAGTAGTATATCCTCGGCCGGGACAGGGGGCGAGCAGTACTTC
15	TRBJ2-1	-	many	TRBV19	CASSIAGGPYNEQFF	TGTGCCAGTAGTATAGCAGGGGGGCCCTACAATGAGCAGTTCTTC
15	TRBJ1-2	-	-	TRBV5-8	CASSLAQNRRVRYTF	TGTGCCAGCAGCTTGGCCCAGAACAGGCGAGTTCGCTACACCTTC
12	TRBJ2-3	-	-	TRBV7-9	CASSLATGTQYF	TGTGCCAGCAGCTTAGCGACGGGTACGCAGTATTTT
14	TRBJ1-2	-	many	TRBV20-1	CSARETGSNYGYTF	TGCAGTGCTAGGGAGACAGGCTCCAACTATGGCTACACCTTC